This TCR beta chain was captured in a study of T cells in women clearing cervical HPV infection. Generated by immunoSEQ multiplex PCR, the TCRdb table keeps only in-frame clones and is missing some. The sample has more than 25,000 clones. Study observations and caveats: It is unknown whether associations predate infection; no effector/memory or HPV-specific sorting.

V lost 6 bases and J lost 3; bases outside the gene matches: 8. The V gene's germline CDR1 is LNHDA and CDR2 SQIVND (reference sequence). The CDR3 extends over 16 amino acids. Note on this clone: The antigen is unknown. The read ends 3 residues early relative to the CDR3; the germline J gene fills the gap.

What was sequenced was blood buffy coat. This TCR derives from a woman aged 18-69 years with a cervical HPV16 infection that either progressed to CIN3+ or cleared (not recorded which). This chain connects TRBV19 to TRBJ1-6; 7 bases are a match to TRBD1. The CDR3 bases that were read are TGTGCCAGTAGGGAAGGACAGGATTACTATAATTCACCC. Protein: CASREGQDYYNSP. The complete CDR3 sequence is CASREGQDYYNSPLHF. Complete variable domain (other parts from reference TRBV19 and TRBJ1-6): DGGITQSPKYLFRKEGQNVTLSCEQNLNHDAMYWYRQDPGQGLRLIYYSQIVNDFQKGDIAEGYSVSREKKESFPLTVTSAQKNPTAFYLCASREGQDYYNSPLHFGNGTRLTVT.